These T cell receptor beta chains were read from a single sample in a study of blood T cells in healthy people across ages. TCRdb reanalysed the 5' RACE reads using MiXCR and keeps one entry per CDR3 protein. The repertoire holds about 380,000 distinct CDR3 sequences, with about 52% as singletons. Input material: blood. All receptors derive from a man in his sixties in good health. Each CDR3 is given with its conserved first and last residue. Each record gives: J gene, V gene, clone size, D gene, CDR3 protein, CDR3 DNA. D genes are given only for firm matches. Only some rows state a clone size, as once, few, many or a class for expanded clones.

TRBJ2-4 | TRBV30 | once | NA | CAWRRDSEAKNIQYF | TGTGCCTGGAGGCGGGACAGTGAAGCCAAAAACATTCAGTACTTC
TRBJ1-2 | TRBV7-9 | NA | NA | CASSSIALGYTF | TGTGCCAGCAGCTCCATAGCTTTAGGCTACACCTTC
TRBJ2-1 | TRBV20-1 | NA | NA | CSARDPGETGNEQFF | TGCAGTGCTAGAGACCCCGGGGAAACGGGCAATGAGCAGTTCTTC
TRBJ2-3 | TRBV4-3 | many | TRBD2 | CASSQTSGFTDTQYF | TGCGCCAGCAGCCAGACTAGCGGGTTCACAGATACGCAGTATTTT
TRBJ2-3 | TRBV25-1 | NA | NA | CASSESQGGSTDTQYF | TGTGCCAGCAGTGAATCTCAGGGGGGAAGCACAGATACGCAGTATTTT
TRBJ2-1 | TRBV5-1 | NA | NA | CASSFNPGAYNEQFF | TGCGCCAGCAGCTTTAACCCGGGCGCCTACAATGAGCAGTTCTTC
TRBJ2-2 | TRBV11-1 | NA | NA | CASSPGTWDRNTGELFF | TGTGCCAGCAGCCCCGGGACTTGGGACCGGAACACCGGGGAGCTGTTTTTT
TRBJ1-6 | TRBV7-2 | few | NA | CASSGPFGANSPLHF | TGTGCCAGCAGCGGACCTTTTGGGGCTAATTCACCCCTCCACTTT
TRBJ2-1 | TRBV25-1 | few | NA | CASSEPGRDDGEQFF | TGTGCCAGCAGTGAACCAGGCCGGGACGACGGTGAGCAGTTCTTC
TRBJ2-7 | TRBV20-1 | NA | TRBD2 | CSVPSGTSWYEQYF | TGCAGTGTCCCCTCCGGGACTAGTTGGTACGAGCAGTACTTC
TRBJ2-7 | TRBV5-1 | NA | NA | CASSWGYGGTDEQYF | TGCGCCAGCAGCTGGGGGTACGGGGGTACGGACGAGCAGTACTTC
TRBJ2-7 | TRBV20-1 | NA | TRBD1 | CSAGDQGASVNEQYF | TGCAGTGCTGGAGATCAGGGGGCTAGCGTTAACGAGCAGTACTTC
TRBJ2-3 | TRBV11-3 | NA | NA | CASSAASSLDTQYF | TGTGCCAGCAGCGCCGCGAGCAGCTTAGATACGCAGTATTTT
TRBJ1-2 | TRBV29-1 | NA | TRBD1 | CSVRGQGDGYGYTF | TGCAGCGTTCGTGGACAGGGTGACGGCTATGGCTACACCTTC
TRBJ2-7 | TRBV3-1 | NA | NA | CASSRRGSYEQCF | TGTGCCAGCAGCCGCCGGGGATCCTACGAGCAGTGCTTC
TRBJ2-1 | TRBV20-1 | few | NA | CSAPVRTRGNNEQFF | TGCAGTGCCCCCGTTAGGACCCGAGGAAACAATGAGCAGTTCTTC
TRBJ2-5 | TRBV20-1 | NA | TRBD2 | CSARVLTSGGRETQYF | TGCAGTGCTAGAGTCCTGACTAGCGGGGGGCGGGAGACCCAGTACTTC
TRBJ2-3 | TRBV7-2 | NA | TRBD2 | CASSDSQVASGSADTQYF | TGTGCCAGCAGCGACTCCCAGGTTGCTAGCGGGAGTGCAGATACGCAGTATTTT
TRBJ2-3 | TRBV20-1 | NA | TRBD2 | CSARDVQGGRTDTQYF | TGCAGTGCTAGAGATGTACAGGGCGGGAGGACAGATACGCAGTATTTT
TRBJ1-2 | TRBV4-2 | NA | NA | CASSQVDKANYGYTF | TGTGCCAGCAGCCAAGTGGACAAAGCTAACTATGGCTACACCTTC
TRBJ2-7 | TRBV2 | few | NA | CASSEALREQYF | TGTGCCAGCAGTGAAGCGCTTCGAGAGCAGTACTTC
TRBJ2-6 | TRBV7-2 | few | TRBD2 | CASSLTSGRSGANVLTF | TGTGCCAGCAGCTTGACTAGCGGGAGATCAGGGGCCAACGTCCTGACTTTC
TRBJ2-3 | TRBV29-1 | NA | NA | CSVETQGSTDTQYF | TGCAGCGTTGAAACCCAGGGATCCACAGATACGCAGTATTTT
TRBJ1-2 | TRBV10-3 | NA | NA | CASSGGEPSGYGNTF | TGTGCCTCTTCCGGGGGGGAACCCTCTGGGTATGGCAACACCTTC
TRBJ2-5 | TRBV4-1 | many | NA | CASSHRRKVNEETQYF | TGCGCCAGCAGCCATAGAAGGAAAGTGAATGAAGAGACCCAGTACTTC